What follows are 26 T cell receptor beta chains derived from one specimen sequenced in a study of T cells after posttransplantation cyclophosphamide. Measured with immunoSEQ multiplex PCR; TCRdb has only the in-frame clones, and not every one. The repertoire consists of more than 60,000 clones, with around 93% occurring once and the leading ten covering nearly 3%. Sequencing was performed on PBMCs. The receptors were gathered from a woman in her twenties or thirties in good health and a related stem cell transplant donor.

This sequence joins TRBV27 and TRBJ1-2, with 8 bases matching TRBD1. Germline CDR1 reads MNHEY; CDR2 reads SMNVEV (reference sequence). With V trimmed by 4 bases and J by 6 bases, 13 bases remained unmatched. This CDR3 region has 16 residues. CDR3 sequence reads: CASSSYAGTGNNGYTF. CDR3 coding DNA: TGTGCCAGCAGTTCTTATGCCGGGACAGGAAACAATGGCTACACCTTC.

V and J are TRBV5-1 and TRBJ1-3, with a weak D call TRBD1 (6 bases). V lost 2 bases and J 0 bases, leaving 12 bases between the germline ends. The CDR3 is 16 amino acids. Germline values: CDR1 SGHRS, CDR2 YFSETQ. Here the CDR3 reads CASSFGQPNSGNTIYF. CDR3 bases: TGCGCCAGCAGCTTCGGACAGCCAAACTCTGGAAACACCATATATTTT. The full variable domain, in which reference TRBV5-1 and TRBJ1-3 provide the parts outside the CDR3, is KAGVTQTPRYLIKTRGQQVTLSCSPISGHRSVSWYQQTPGQGLQFLFEYFSETQRNKGNFPGRFSGRQFSNSRSEMNVSTLELGDSALYLCASSFGQPNSGNTIYFGEGSWLTVV.

Only a few counts were recorded for this clone. V usage is TRBV6-1 and J usage is TRBJ1-4; maybe TRBD1 (6 bases). The CDR3 sequence is 14 residues long. V was pared by 3 bases and J by 5 bases, with 10 bases between. CDR1 and CDR2 from the germline V gene are MNHNS and SASEGT. The CDR3 DNA follows: TGTGCCAGCAGTGAGGGGACACTGAATGAAAAACTGTTTTTT. Its protein is CASSEGTLNEKLFF.

V and J are TRBV19 and TRBJ1-1; D is possibly TRBD1 (6 bases). V was trimmed by 7 bases and J by 6 bases, leaving 21 bases between them. This CDR3 contains 15 residues. In germline, CDR1 is LNHDA, CDR2 SQIVND (reference sequence). The DNA of the CDR3 is TGTGCCAGTAATATGGGCCTTGGAGGGGGTCCTGAAGCTTTCTTT. It encodes CASNMGLGGGPEAFF.

The V call is TRBV6-1, the J call TRBJ2-2; 10 nucleotides match TRBD1. The CDR3 spans 15 residues. Germline V gene data show CDR1 as MNHNS and CDR2 as SASEGT. V dropped 8 bases and J dropped 6; count of bases not matched to a gene: 9. CDR3 in DNA: TGTGCCAGCGGACCCGGGACAGGGGATGCCGGGGAGCTGTTTTTT. It codes for CASGPGTGDAGELFF.

The chain carries TRBV7-2 and TRBJ2-3; 7 bases agree with TRBD1. CDR1 and CDR2 from the germline V gene are SGHTA and FQGNSA. J was trimmed by 4 bases and V by 5 bases; bases with no gene match: 12. The CDR3 extends over 16 amino acids. CDR3 nucleotide sequence: TGTGCCAGCAGCATTCCGGGACAGTCGATTCCAGATACGCAGTATTTT. This gives the protein CASSIPGQSIPDTQYF.

The V and J genes are TRBV6-1 and TRBJ1-5; 10 bases are a match to TRBD1. J gave up 6 bases and V 0 bases, and 2 bases lay outside the gene matches. This CDR3 comprises 15 residues. The germline gives CDR1 MNHNS, CDR2 SASEGT. The CDR3 DNA is TGTGCCAGCAGTGAAGCCGGGACAGGGGCTCAGCCCCAGCATTTT. Translating gives CASSEAGTGAQPQHF.

V usage is TRBV7-8 and J usage is TRBJ1-1, with a tentative D call TRBD1 (5 bases). The CDR3 extends over 14 amino acids. V was pared by 5 bases and J by 12 bases, with 22 bases between. The V gene's germline CDR1 is SGHVS and CDR2 FQNEAQ. CDR3 sequence reads: CASSVGTFSGGPFF. The DNA for the CDR3 is TGTGCCAGCAGCGTCGGGACCTTTTCGGGGGGACCTTTCTTT.

The J gene is TRBJ1-5, the V gene TRBV6-5, with 8 bases lining up with TRBD1. The CDR3 has 15 amino acids. The junction had 8 bases not matched to a gene; V was cut back by 6 bases and J by 4 bases. Germline CDR1 MNHEY, CDR2 SVGAGI. In DNA form, the CDR3 reads TGTGCCAGCAGCCAGGACACAGGGGGGAATCAGCCCCAGCATTTT. Its protein product is CASSQDTGGNQPQHF.

The V call is TRBV7-9, the J call TRBJ2-5, with 7 bases lining up with TRBD1. Germline V CDR1 and CDR2: SEHNR, FQNEAQ (reference sequence). The CDR3 is 15 residues long. V was clipped by 4 bases and J by 5 bases; unmatched bases: 10. CDR3 sequence reads: CASSWLTGTSETQYF. The DNA for the CDR3 is TGTGCCAGCAGCTGGCTGACAGGGACATCCGAGACCCAGTACTTC. Variable domain in full (rest from reference TRBV7-9 and TRBJ2-5): DTGVSQNPRHKITKRGQNVTFRCDPISEHNRLYWYRQTLGQGPEFLTYFQNEAQLEKSRLLSDRFSAERPKGSFSTLEIQRTEQGDSAMYLCASSWLTGTSETQYFGPGTRLLVL.

This chain links TRBV30 with TRBJ1-6; a possible D gene is TRBD1 (5 bases). Trimming stripped 0 bases from V and 8 bases from J, with 11 bases between. Germline CDR1 and CDR2: GTSNPN and SVGIG (reference sequence). This CDR3 has 14 residues. DNA for the CDR3: TGTGCCTGGAGTGTATGGCAGGGAGATTCACCCCTCCACTTT. Translated: CAWSVWQGDSPLHF.

The J gene is TRBJ1-6, the V gene TRBV28; D unclear. The CDR3 consists of 12 residues. Germline values: CDR1 MDHEN, CDR2 SYDVKM. Trimming stripped 2 bases from V and 9 bases from J, with 5 bases between. CDR3 DNA: TGTGCCAGCAGTTTACCTAGTTCACCCCTCCACTTT. Protein: CASSLPSSPLHF.

The V and J genes are TRBV10-3 and TRBJ1-4; 9 bases are a match to TRBD1. From germline, CDR1 is ENHRY and CDR2 SYGVKD. The V and J ends lost 3 bases and 4 bases, in that order; junction bases with no gene match: 3. This CDR3 is 15 amino acids long. CDR3 sequence: CAISEQGASNEKLFF. The CDR3 DNA reads as TGTGCCATCAGTGAACAGGGGGCGAGTAATGAAAAACTGTTTTTT.

The gene calls are TRBV7-2 and TRBJ1-2; weak D call: TRBD1 (5 bases). The CDR3 has 15 residues. CDR1 and CDR2 (germline): SGHTA, FQGNSA. V gave up 4 bases and J gave up 5 bases, with 17 bases separating them. CDR3 residues: CASSSPGVWGYGYTF. CDR3 DNA sequence: TGTGCCAGCAGCTCCCCTGGGGTTTGGGGGTATGGCTACACCTTC. Drawing the rest from reference TRBV7-2 and TRBJ1-2, the complete variable domain is GAGVSQSPSNKVTEKGKDVELRCDPISGHTALYWYRQSLGQGLEFLIYFQGNSAPDKSGLPSDRFSAERTGGSVSTLTIQRTQQEDSAVYLCASSSPGVWGYGYTFGSGTRLTVV.

The chain is built from TRBV6-5 and TRBJ2-6; the D is unclear. Trimming cost V 2 bases and J 0 bases, with 5 bases left between them. CDR3 length: 15 residues. Germline CDR1 is MNHEY and CDR2 is SVGAGI. CDR3 coding DNA: TGTGCCAGCAGTTACACCGACTCTGGGGCCAACGTCCTGACTTTC. Amino acids: CASSYTDSGANVLTF.

This chain connects TRBV19 to TRBJ1-4; the D gene is possibly TRBD1 (5 bases). This CDR3 contains 13 residues. The V gene lost 3 bases and the J gene lost 5 bases, with 7 bases spanning the gap. Germline values: CDR1 LNHDA, CDR2 SQIVND (reference sequence). This chain's CDR3 is CASSMGVNEKLFF. The CDR3 DNA reads TGTGCCAGTAGTATGGGGGTCAATGAAAAACTGTTTTTT.

This clone was seen once. The V call is TRBV7-8, the J call TRBJ2-7; 7 nucleotides match TRBD2. V shed 3 bases, J shed 4 bases, and the junction held 12 bases outside the gene matches. CDR1 is SGHVS, CDR2 FQNEAQ, per germline. This CDR3 has 16 amino acids. The CDR3 region is CASSLIISAGNYEQYF. For the CDR3, the DNA is TGTGCCAGCAGCTTGATTATTTCAGCGGGAAATTACGAGCAGTACTTC.

This chain uses TRBV7-9 with TRBJ2-5; TRBD1 matches 7 bases. Trimming cost V 9 bases and J 1 base; bases outside gene matches: 2. The germline CDR1 and CDR2 sequences are SEHNR and FQNEAQ (reference sequence). The length of the CDR3 is 12 residues. The CDR3 DNA reads TGTGCCAGTCGGGACAGCCAAGAGACCCAGTACTTC. Protein product: CASRDSQETQYF.

Only one count was recorded for this clone. V and J are TRBV15 and TRBJ2-5; no clear D gene. This CDR3 is built from 10 residues. Trimming stripped 11 bases from V and 5 bases from J, with 9 bases between. Germline lookup yields CDR1 LNHNV and CDR2 YYDKDF (reference sequence). CDR3 nucleotides: TGTGCCCCGCCGTCGGAGACCCAGTACTTC. Its translation is CAPPSETQYF.

The V call is TRBV7-3, the J call TRBJ2-5, with D perhaps assigned TRBD1 or TRBD2 (7 bases each). This CDR3 has 15 residues. Germline assignment: CDR1 SGHTA and CDR2 FQGTGA. Between the trimmed V and J ends, which lost 5 bases and 0 bases, there was a span of 13 bases. CDR3 DNA: TGTGCCAGCAGCCAGGGAGGGGGCCACCAAGAGACCCAGTACTTC. Protein sequence: CASSQGGGHQETQYF. The complete variable domain, with remaining parts taken from reference TRBV7-3 and TRBJ2-5, reads GAGVSQTPSNKVTEKGKYVELRCDPISGHTALYWYRQSLGQGPEFLIYFQGTGAADDSGLPNDRFFAVRPEGSVSTLKIQRTERGDSAVYLCASSQGGGHQETQYFGPGTRLLVL.

The genes are TRBV10-3 and TRBJ2-3; D gene unclear. From germline, CDR1 is ENHRY and CDR2 SYGVKD. V was trimmed by 4 bases and J by 3 bases, leaving 11 bases between them. The CDR3 spans 14 residues. For the CDR3, the DNA is TGTGCCATCAGTGGAAGTCCAAATACAGATACGCAGTATTTT. Translating gives CAISGSPNTDTQYF.

The rearrangement links TRBV7-6 to TRBJ2-1; D perhaps matches TRBD2 (6 bases). The CDR3 is made up of 17 amino acids. Germline CDR1 and CDR2: SGHVS and FNYEAQ. The germline V and J ends were trimmed by 1 base and 5 bases, with 18 bases remaining between them. The DNA of the CDR3 is TGTGCCAGCAGCTTAGGCCTACTAGGCGGGGTTAACAATGAGCAGTTCTTC. This gives the protein CASSLGLLGGVNNEQFF. The variable domain in full, completed from reference TRBV7-6 and TRBJ2-1, reads GAGVSQSPRYKVTKRGQDVALRCDPISGHVSLYWYRQALGQGPEFLTYFNYEAQQDKSGLPNDRFSAERPEGSISTLTIQRTEQRDSAMYRCASSLGLLGGVNNEQFFGPGTRLTVL.

V and J are TRBV25-1 and TRBJ2-7; 9 bases are a match to TRBD1. Germline CDR1 MGHDK, CDR2 SYGVNS. The CDR3 spans 16 residues. V lost 4 bases, J lost 5 bases, and 12 bases stayed unmatched. CDR3: CASSGATGTGFHEQYF. As DNA, the CDR3 is TGTGCCAGCAGTGGAGCTACCGGGACAGGGTTCCACGAGCAGTACTTC.

The chain is built from TRBV7-2 and TRBJ2-3; no definite D call. The V end was cut by 5 bases, the J end by 1 base, with 4 bases between. The CDR3 has 12 amino acids. Germline V gene data show CDR1 as SGHTA and CDR2 as FQGNSA. The CDR3 is CASSTRTDTQYF. The DNA for the CDR3 is TGTGCCAGCAGCACCCGCACAGATACGCAGTATTTT.

The rearrangement links TRBV29-1 to TRBJ1-2; D ambiguous. Trimming removed 3 bases from V and 7 bases from J, with 3 bases in between. The germline V gene has CDR1 SQVTM and CDR2 ANQGSEA. The CDR3 has 9 residues. The CDR3 is CSVDGGYTF. Here the CDR3 DNA reads TGCAGCGTTGATGGTGGCTACACCTTC.

The V and J genes are TRBV11-3 and TRBJ2-1; D unresolved. Germline V lookup: CDR1 SGHNT, CDR2 YENEEA. The CDR3 has 16 residues. V lost 1 base and J lost 9, with 19 bases in between. CDR3 nucleotide sequence: TGTGCCAGCAGCTTAGTTTGGCTACCTACTCCGACTGAGCAGTTCTTC. This gives the protein CASSLVWLPTPTEQFF.